This T cell receptor (beta chain) emerged from a study of STAT5B mutations in CD4+ large granular lymphocyte leukemia. Study-level background: Among healthy donors, a particular HLA allele went with more CDR3 'QG' motifs.

Per the study methods: Lowest detectable productive clonotype frequency was 2.59 x 10-5. Only in-frame clones appear in the TCRdb table, and some are missing; sequencing was by immunoSEQ multiplex PCR. The V and J calls and clone size come from that table; D and trimming were worked out from the DNA. The sample holds roughly 30,000 clones, approximately 69% seen once. Points from the study as a whole: Patient CD4-sorted repertoires stayed more clonal than healthy ones after leukemic-clone removal. Compared with healthy controls (2/35), patient top clones favored TRBV06 (8/27).

Comment on this clone: Its antigen remains unidentified.

V was pared by 1 base and J by 1 base, with 4 bases between. Germline V gives CDR1 MGHRA, CDR2 YSYEKL. The CDR3 is 13 amino acids. V gene TRBV4-1 combines with J gene TRBJ1-1; D is uncertain. The specimen was CD4+ T cells from blood buffy coats. The sequence came from a human donor in good health. This chain's CDR3 is CASSQAPNTEAFF. The CDR3 DNA reads as TGCGCCAGCAGCCAAGCCCCGAACACTGAAGCTTTCTTT.